This T cell receptor beta chain was recovered during a study of blood T cell repertoires in COVID-19. Whole-study context: The United States, Italy and Spain provided the acute and convalescent COVID-19 samples. Nucleic acid was either cDNA or gDNA, and it came from T cells, B-cell-depleted T cells, or PBMCs.

Authors' data handling: Reference gene primer amplification gave estimated nucleated cell counts. Profiling relied on immunoSEQ multiplex PCR, and the TCRdb table lists in-frame clones only, not all of them. Clonal size and the V and J genes are those of that table, whereas D and trimming came from the DNA. The table includes more than 65,000 clones, about 80% detected once. The germline CDR1 and CDR2 sequences are SGHTA and FQGTGA. The CDR3 spans 18 residues. Trimming shortened V by 4 bases and J by 5 bases, and 24 bases separated the two germline ends. Sample: peripheral blood. The chain employs TRBV7-3 and TRBJ2-1; D possibly corresponds to TRBD1 (6 bases). This TCR derives from a woman aged 70-85 years with acute or convalescent COVID-19. CDR3 bases: TGTGCCAGCAGCTCCGGACAGCGATCGTACATAACCCACAATGAGCAGTTCTTC. This translates into CASSSGQRSYITHNEQFF.